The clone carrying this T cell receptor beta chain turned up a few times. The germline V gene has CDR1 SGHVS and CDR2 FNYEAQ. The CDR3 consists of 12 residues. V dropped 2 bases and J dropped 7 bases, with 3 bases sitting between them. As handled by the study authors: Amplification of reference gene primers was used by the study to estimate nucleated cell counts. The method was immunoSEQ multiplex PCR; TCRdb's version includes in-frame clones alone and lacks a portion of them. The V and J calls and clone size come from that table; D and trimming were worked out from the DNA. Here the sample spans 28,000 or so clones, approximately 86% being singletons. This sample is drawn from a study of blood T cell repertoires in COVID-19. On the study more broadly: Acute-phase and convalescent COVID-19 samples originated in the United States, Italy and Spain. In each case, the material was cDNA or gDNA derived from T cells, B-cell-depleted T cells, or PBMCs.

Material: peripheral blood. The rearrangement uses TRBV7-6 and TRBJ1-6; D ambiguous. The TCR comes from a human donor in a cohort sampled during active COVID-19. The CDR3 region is CASSLPNSPLHF. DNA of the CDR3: TGTGCCAGCAGCTTACCGAATTCACCCCTCCACTTT.